Shown below are 14 T cell receptor beta chains from a single sample sequenced in a study of cytomegalovirus exposure and HLA in healthy donors. PCR involved 60 Vbeta and 13 Jbeta primers. This table comes from immunoSEQ multiplex PCR, and its TCRdb copy is limited to in-frame clones, with some not included. This sample carries tens of thousands of clones, with over 3% going to the ten biggest clones. Sequencing was carried out using PBMCs. Receptor source: a female donor in good health and CMV-seropositive.

The chain uses TRBV7-3 and TRBJ2-1; the D gene is possibly TRBD2 (5 bases). The length of the CDR3 is 14 residues. Trimming left V 3 bases short and J 2 bases short, with 8 bases between. Germline assignment: CDR1 SGHTA and CDR2 FQGTGA. The CDR3: CASSFGGPYNEQFF. DNA of the CDR3: TGTGCCAGCAGCTTCGGAGGACCCTACAATGAGCAGTTCTTC.

The chain combines TRBV5-1 with TRBJ1-6, with D hard to call. CDR3 length: 15 amino acids. The V end lost 0 bases, the J end lost 9 bases, and 13 bases lay between the germline ends. Germline loops: CDR1 SGHRS, CDR2 YFSETQ. The CDR3 spells CASSLVAAGSSPLHF. CDR3 coding DNA: TGCGCCAGCAGCTTGGTGGCAGCGGGTAGTTCACCCCTCCACTTT. The full variable domain, completed using reference TRBV5-1 and TRBJ1-6, is KAGVTQTPRYLIKTRGQQVTLSCSPISGHRSVSWYQQTPGQGLQFLFEYFSETQRNKGNFPGRFSGRQFSNSRSEMNVSTLELGDSALYLCASSLVAAGSSPLHFGNGTRLTVT.

V and J are TRBV29-1 and TRBJ1-1; D is possibly TRBD1 (6 bases). The V end lost 7 bases, the J end lost 7 bases, and 13 bases lay between the germline ends. Germline values: CDR1 SQVTM, CDR2 ANQGSEA. The CDR3 consists of 11 residues. CDR3 sequence reads: CSAAGAGEAFF. CDR3 DNA sequence: TGCAGCGCTGCGGGGGCCGGTGAAGCTTTCTTT.

A remark on this clone: The junction and the germline gene differ at one end; a read error may be behind it. CDR3 DNA: TGTGCCAGCAGTAGGGCCAGGGGAGGGAAAAACTATGGCTACACCTTC. Protein product: CASSRARGGKNYGYTF. The chain has TRBV19 and TRBJ1-2; tentative D call: TRBD1 (6 bases). This CDR3 comprises 16 residues. Per the germline V gene, CDR1 is LNHDA and CDR2 is SQIVND (reference sequence).

The J gene is TRBJ2-1, the V gene TRBV7-9; TRBD1 aligns across 7 bases. Germline CDR1 and CDR2: SEHNR and FQNEAQ (reference sequence). J was trimmed by 3 bases and V by 5 bases; bases with no gene match: 7. This CDR3 comprises 15 residues. The CDR3 DNA reads TGTGCCAGCAGCCCCGGACAGGATTTCTACAATGAGCAGTTCTTC. Its translation: CASSPGQDFYNEQFF.

V is TRBV19 and J is TRBJ2-1; 14 positions agree with TRBD2. This CDR3 is 18 amino acids long. V dropped 3 bases and J dropped 4; count of bases not matched to a gene: 8. Looked up from germline, CDR1 is LNHDA and CDR2 is SQIVND (reference sequence). CDR3 nucleotides: TGTGCCAGTAGTATCGGACCGACTAGCGGGAGGGAGTACAATGAGCAGTTCTTC. Its protein is CASSIGPTSGREYNEQFF.

This chain uses TRBV6-5 with TRBJ2-3; 10 nucleotides agree with TRBD2. V gave up 7 bases and J gave up 5 bases; unmatched junction bases: 9. This CDR3 has 15 residues. Germline V gives CDR1 MNHEY, CDR2 SVGAGI. The CDR3, as DNA: TGTGCCAGCAAGGAAGCGGGGGGGAGCGGAGATACGCAGTATTTT. It translates to CASKEAGGSGDTQYF.

This chain connects TRBV6-5 to TRBJ2-1, with TRBD2 matching over 8 bases. The germline CDR1 and CDR2 sequences are MNHEY and SVGAGI. The V segment lost 6 bases and the J segment 6 bases; nucleotides outside the gene matches: 10. The CDR3 is 15 amino acids. CDR3: CASSRSGGSPNEQFF. The DNA for the CDR3 is TGTGCCAGCAGCCGCAGCGGGGGCTCCCCCAATGAGCAGTTCTTC.

The V and J genes are TRBV6-1 and TRBJ2-1; 8 nucleotides agree with TRBD2. The CDR3 covers 14 residues. Per germline, CDR1 MNHNS and CDR2 SASEGT. J lost 4 bases, V lost 4 bases, and 3 bases had no gene match. The CDR3 sequence: CASSVIAGYNEQFF. The DNA of the CDR3 is TGTGCCAGCAGTGTGATAGCGGGATACAATGAGCAGTTCTTC.

The CDR3 region has the DNA TGTGCCAGCAGCTTAGACGCGGGTGGCTATGGCTACACCTTC. Translation gives CASSLDAGGYGYTF. The chain is built from TRBV7-9 and TRBJ1-2; D is unresolved. The ends were cut back, 1 base at V and 4 bases at J, with 10 bases in the middle. Germline CDR1 SEHNR, CDR2 FQNEAQ (reference sequence). The CDR3 covers 14 residues.

The V call is TRBV10-3, the J call TRBJ1-5; D possibly corresponds to TRBD1 (5 bases). CDR3 length: 14 residues. Per the germline V gene, CDR1 is ENHRY and CDR2 is SYGVKD. V was cut by 0 bases and J by 4 bases, with 7 bases left in between. In DNA, the CDR3 is TGTGCCATCAGTGAGTCGACAGAGAATCAGCCCCAGCATTTT. Protein sequence: CAISESTENQPQHF.

The chain combines TRBV27 with TRBJ1-1; D gene ambiguous. This CDR3 region has 14 residues. The germline CDR1 and CDR2 sequences are MNHEY and SMNVEV (reference sequence). With 5 bases removed from V and 3 bases from J, the gap between germline ends came to 13 bases. The CDR3 bases are TGTGCCAGCAGTGGTCGAGGGAAACACACTGAAGCTTTCTTT. Amino acid sequence: CASSGRGKHTEAFF.

This chain links TRBV18 with TRBJ1-2; D uncertain. V lost 5 bases, J lost 1 base, and 14 bases lay in between. The CDR3 totals 15 residues. Germline loops: CDR1 KGHSH, CDR2 LQKENI. DNA of the CDR3: TGTGCCAGCTCATCTGGACTGACTCTTAACTATGGCTACACCTTC. This encodes CASSSGLTLNYGYTF.

J is TRBJ2-7 and V is TRBV5-1; 7 nucleotides line up with TRBD1. V shed 4 bases, J shed 0 bases, and the junction held 4 bases outside the gene matches. From germline, CDR1 is SGHRS and CDR2 YFSETQ. The CDR3 contains 14 residues. The CDR3, as DNA: TGCGCCAGCAGCAACACAGGGGTCTCCTACGAGCAGTACTTC. Translated: CASSNTGVSYEQYF.